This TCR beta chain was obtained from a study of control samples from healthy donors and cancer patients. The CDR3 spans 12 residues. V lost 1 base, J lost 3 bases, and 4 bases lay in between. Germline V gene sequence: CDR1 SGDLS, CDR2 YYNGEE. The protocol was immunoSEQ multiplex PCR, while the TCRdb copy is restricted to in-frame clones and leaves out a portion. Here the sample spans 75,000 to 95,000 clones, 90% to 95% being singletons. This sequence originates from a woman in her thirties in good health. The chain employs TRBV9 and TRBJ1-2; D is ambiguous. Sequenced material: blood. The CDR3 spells CASSVWYYGYTF. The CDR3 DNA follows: TGTGCCAGCAGCGTATGGTACTATGGCTACACCTTC.